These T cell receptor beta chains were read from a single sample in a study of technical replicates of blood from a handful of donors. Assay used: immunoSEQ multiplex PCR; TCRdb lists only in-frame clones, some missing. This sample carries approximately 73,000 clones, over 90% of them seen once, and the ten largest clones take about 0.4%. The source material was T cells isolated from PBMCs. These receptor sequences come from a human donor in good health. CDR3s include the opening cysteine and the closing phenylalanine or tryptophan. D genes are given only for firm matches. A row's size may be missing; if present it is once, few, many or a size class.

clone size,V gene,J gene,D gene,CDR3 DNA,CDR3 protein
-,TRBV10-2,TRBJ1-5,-,TGCGCCAGCAGTGATTTGGGAGGTCAGCCCCAGCATTTT,CASSDLGGQPQHF
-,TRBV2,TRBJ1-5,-,TGTGCCAGCAGTTCTCCTCAGGGAATCCCTAATCAGCCCCAGCATTTT,CASSSPQGIPNQPQHF
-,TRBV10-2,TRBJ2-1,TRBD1,TGCGCCAGCAGCTTAGGACAGGTAGAGCAGTTCTTC,CASSLGQVEQFF
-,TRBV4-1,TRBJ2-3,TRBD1,TGCGCCAGCAGCCAAACATGGACAGGAAATACTCCAGATACGCAGTATTTT,CASSQTWTGNTPDTQYF
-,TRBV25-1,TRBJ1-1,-,TGTGCCAGCAGTGTAGCGTCCTCAAGCGGGAGCACTGAAGCTTTCTTT,CASSVASSSGSTEAFF
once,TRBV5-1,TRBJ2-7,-,TGCGCCAGCTCGGGACAAGCAGACTCCTACGAGCAGTACTTC,CASSGQADSYEQYF
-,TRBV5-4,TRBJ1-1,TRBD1,TGTGCCAGCAGCAGACAGGGACCTAACACTGAAGCTTTCTTT,CASSRQGPNTEAFF
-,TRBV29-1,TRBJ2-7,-,TGCAGCGTTGAGCGACAGGAGCCCTACGAGCAGTACTTC,CSVERQEPYEQYF
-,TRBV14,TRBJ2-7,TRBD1,TGTGCCAGCAGCGTTGGACAGGCGGCCTACGAGCAGTACTTC,CASSVGQAAYEQYF
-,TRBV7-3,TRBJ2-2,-,TGTGCCAGCCGCAAACCGGGGGTAACCGGGGAGCTGTTTTTT,CASRKPGVTGELFF
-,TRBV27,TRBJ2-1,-,TGTGCCAGCAGTTTAACCTCGGAGGAACCCGACAATGAGCAGTTCTTC,CASSLTSEEPDNEQFF
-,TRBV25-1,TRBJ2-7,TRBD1,TGTGCCAGCGGGACAGGGGTCCACGAGCAGTACTTC,CASGTGVHEQYF
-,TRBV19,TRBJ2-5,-,TGTGCCAGTAGTATGGACAGCCAAGAGACCCAGTACTTC,CASSMDSQETQYF
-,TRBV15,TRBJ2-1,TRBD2,TGTGCCACCAGCAGAGCACTAGCGGGAGCAGGCTCCTACAATGAGCAGTTCTTC,CATSRALAGAGSYNEQFF
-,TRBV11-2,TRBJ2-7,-,TGTGCCAGCAGCTTTCCCTTTGCTAAGACAGGCGATGAGCAGTACTTC,CASSFPFAKTGDEQYF
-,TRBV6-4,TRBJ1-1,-,TGTGCCAGCAGTGATAATCGAGGTCGAGCTTTCTTT,CASSDNRGRAFF
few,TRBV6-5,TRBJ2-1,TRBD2,TGTGCCAGCAAGAGGACTAGCGACTCCTACAATGAGCAGTTCTTC,CASKRTSDSYNEQFF
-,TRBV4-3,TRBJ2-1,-,TGCGCCAGCAGCCCGAGGACTACACCACCTGGTGAGCAGTTCTTC,CASSPRTTPPGEQFF
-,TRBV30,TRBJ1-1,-,TGTGCCTGGAGTGTACGGAGGTACACTGAAGCTTTCTTT,CAWSVRRYTEAFF
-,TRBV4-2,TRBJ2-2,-,TGTGCCAGCAGCCAAGAAGCGACTCCAGACGGGGAGCTGTTTTTT,CASSQEATPDGELFF
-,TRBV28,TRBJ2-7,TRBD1,TGTGCCAGCAGTTTGTCGGACAGGGCCTCCCACGAGCAGTACTTC,CASSLSDRASHEQYF
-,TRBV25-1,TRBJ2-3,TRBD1,TGTGCCAGCAGTCTACAGGGGGCGATAGCTGATACGCAGTATTTT,CASSLQGAIADTQYF
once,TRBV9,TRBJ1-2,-,TGTGCCAGCAGCGTCAAGGCCACAGGGCCTAACTATGGCTACACCTTC,CASSVKATGPNYGYTF
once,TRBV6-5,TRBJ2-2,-,TGTGCCAGCAGTTACCTCTACACCGGGGAGCTGTTTTTT,CASSYLYTGELFF